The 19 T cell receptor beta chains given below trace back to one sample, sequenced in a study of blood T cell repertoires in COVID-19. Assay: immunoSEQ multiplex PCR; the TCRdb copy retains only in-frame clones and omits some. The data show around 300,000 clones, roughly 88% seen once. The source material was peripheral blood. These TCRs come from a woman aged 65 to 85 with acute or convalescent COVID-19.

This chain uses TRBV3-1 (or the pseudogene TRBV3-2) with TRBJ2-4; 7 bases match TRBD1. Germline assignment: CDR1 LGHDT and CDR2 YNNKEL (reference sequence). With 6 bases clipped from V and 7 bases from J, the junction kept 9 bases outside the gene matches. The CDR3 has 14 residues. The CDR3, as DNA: TGTGCCAGCAGTCAGACAGGGAGTCAGAACATTCAGTACTTC. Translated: CASSQTGSQNIQYF.

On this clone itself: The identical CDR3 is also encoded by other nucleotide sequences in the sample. The CDR3 sequence: CASSRTGNTEAFF. CDR3 DNA: TGTGCCAGCAGTCGGACAGGGAACACTGAAGCTTTCTTT. The V gene is TRBV6-5, the J gene TRBJ1-1; 7 positions agree with TRBD1. Trimming took 5 bases from V and 1 from J; bases not matched to a gene: 1. Germline V gene data show CDR1 as MNHEY and CDR2 as SVGAGI. The CDR3 contains 13 residues.

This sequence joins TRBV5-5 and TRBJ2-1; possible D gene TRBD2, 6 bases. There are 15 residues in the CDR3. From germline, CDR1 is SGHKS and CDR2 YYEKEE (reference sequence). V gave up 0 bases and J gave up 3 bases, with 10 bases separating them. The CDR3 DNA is TGTGCCAGCAGCTTGGCCCGGGGGAGCTACAATGAGCAGTTCTTC. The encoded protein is CASSLARGSYNEQFF.

The CDR3 protein is CASSSGGYTTDTQYF. Written as DNA, the CDR3 is TGCGCCAGCAGCTCAGGGGGCTACACCACAGATACGCAGTATTTT. The chain uses TRBV5-1 and TRBJ2-3; 8 bases are shared with TRBD1. This CDR3 has 15 residues. CDR1 is SGHRS, CDR2 YFSETQ, per germline. Unmatched junction bases numbered 5, after V lost 3 bases and J lost 2 bases.

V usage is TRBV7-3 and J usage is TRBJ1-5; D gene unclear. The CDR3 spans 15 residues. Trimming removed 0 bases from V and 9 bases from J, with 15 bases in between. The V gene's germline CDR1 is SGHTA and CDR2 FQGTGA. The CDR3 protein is CASSLTGGDEVPQHF. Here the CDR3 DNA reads TGTGCCAGCAGCTTAACGGGCGGGGATGAGGTGCCCCAGCATTTT.

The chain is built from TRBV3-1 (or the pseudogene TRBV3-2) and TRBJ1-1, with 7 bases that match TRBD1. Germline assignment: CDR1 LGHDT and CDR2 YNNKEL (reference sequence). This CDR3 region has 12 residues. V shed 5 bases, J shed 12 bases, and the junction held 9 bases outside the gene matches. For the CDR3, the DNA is TGTGCCAGCAGCTCGACAGGGTACGGGTCTTTCTTT. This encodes CASSSTGYGSFF.

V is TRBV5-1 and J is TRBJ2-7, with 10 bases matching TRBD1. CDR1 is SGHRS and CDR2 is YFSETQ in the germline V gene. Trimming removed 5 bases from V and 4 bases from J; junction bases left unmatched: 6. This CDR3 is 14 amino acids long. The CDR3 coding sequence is TGCGCCAGCAGGGCTCGGACAGGGGGATACGAGCAGTACTTC. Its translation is CASRARTGGYEQYF.

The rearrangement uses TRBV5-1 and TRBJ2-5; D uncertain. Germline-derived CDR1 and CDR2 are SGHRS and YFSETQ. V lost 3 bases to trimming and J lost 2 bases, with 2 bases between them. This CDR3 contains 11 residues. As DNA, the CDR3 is TGCGCCAGCAGCTCGCAAGAGACCCAGTACTTC. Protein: CASSSQETQYF.

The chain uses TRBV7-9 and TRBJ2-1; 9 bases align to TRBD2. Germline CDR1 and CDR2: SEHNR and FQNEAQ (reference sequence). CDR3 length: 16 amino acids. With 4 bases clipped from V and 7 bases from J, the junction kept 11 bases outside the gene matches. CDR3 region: CASSSGLASGVNEQFF. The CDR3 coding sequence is TGTGCCAGCAGCTCGGGACTGGCTAGCGGGGTTAATGAGCAGTTCTTC. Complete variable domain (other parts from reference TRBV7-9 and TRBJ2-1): DTGVSQNPRHKITKRGQNVTFRCDPISEHNRLYWYRQTLGQGPEFLTYFQNEAQLEKSRLLSDRFSAERPKGSFSTLEIQRTEQGDSAMYLCASSSGLASGVNEQFFGPGTRLTVL.

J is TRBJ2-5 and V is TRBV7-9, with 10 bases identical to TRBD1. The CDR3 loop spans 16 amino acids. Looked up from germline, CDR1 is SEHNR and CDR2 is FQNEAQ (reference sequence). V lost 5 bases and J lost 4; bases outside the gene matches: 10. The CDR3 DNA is TGTGCCAGCAGCATACGTGGACAGGGGGTTGGAGAGACCCAGTACTTC. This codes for CASSIRGQGVGETQYF.

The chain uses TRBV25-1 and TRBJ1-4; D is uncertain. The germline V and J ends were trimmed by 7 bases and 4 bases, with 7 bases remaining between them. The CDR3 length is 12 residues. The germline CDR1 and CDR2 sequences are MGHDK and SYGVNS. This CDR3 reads CASTGINEKLFF. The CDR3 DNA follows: TGTGCCAGCACAGGCATTAATGAAAAACTGTTTTTT.

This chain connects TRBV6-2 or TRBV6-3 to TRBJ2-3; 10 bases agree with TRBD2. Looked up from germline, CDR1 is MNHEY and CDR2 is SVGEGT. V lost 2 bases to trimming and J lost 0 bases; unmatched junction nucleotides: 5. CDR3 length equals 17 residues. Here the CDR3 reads CASSYTSGVSSTDTQYF. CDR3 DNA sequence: TGTGCCAGCAGTTACACTAGCGGGGTATCTAGCACAGATACGCAGTATTTT.

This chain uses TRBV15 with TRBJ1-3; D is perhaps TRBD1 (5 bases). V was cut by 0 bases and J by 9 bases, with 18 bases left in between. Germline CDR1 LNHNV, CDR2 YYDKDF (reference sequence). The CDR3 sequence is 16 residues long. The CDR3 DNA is TGTGCCACCAGCAGAGAACCAGGGATAGGACCGGGCACCATATATTTT. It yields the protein CATSREPGIGPGTIYF.

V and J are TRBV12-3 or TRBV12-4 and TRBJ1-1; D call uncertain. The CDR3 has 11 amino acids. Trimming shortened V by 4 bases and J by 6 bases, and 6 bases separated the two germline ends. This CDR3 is CASSSRAEAFF. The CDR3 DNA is TGTGCCAGCAGTTCGAGAGCTGAAGCTTTCTTT.

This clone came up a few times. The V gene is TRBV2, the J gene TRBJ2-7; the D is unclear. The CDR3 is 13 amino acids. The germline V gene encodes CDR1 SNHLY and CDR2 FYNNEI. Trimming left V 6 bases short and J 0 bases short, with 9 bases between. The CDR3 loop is CASSGPSSYEQYF. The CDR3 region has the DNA TGTGCCAGCAGCGGTCCTAGCTCCTACGAGCAGTACTTC.

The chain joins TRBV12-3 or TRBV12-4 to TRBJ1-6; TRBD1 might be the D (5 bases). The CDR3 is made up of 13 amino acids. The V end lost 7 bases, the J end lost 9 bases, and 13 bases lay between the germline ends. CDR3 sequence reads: CASTSGTFSPLHF. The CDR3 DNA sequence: TGTGCCAGCACCTCCGGGACTTTTTCACCCCTCCACTTT.

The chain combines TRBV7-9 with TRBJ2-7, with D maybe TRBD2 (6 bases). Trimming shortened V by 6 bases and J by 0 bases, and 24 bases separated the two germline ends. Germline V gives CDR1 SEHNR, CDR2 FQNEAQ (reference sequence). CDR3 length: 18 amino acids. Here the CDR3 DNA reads TGTGCCAGCAGTCTTGCTTCGGGACTCAGGGACTTCTCCTACGAGCAGTACTTC. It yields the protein CASSLASGLRDFSYEQYF.

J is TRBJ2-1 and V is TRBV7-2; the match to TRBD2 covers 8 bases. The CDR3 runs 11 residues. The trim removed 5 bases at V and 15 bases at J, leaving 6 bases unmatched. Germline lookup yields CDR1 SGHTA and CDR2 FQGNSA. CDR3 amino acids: CASSLGGVRFF. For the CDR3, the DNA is TGTGCCAGCAGCCTCGGGGGGGTTCGGTTCTTC. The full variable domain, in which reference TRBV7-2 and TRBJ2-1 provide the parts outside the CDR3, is GAGVSQSPSNKVTEKGKDVELRCDPISGHTALYWYRQSLGQGLEFLIYFQGNSAPDKSGLPSDRFSAERTGGSVSTLTIQRTQQEDSAVYLCASSLGGVRFFGPGTRLTVL.

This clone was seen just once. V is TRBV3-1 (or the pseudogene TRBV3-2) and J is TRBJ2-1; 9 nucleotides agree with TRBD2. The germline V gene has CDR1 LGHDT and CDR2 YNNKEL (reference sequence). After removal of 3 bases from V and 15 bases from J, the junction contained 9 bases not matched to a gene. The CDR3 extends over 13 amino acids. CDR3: CASSHKAGGFLFF. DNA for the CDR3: TGTGCCAGCAGCCACAAAGCGGGGGGTTTTCTGTTCTTC.